This paragraph reports one TCR beta chain. The record originates from a study of T-cell reconstitution after alpha-beta-depleted transplantation in children. V shed 0 bases and J shed 6 bases, with 16 bases lying between them. The CDR3 loop spans 15 amino acids. CDR1 and CDR2 from the germline V gene are SGHRS and YFSETQ. Preparing the TCRbeta library involved the use of unique molecular identifiers. One entry per CDR3 protein results from TCRdb running MiXCR on the PCR reads. The sample holds about 610,000 distinct CDR3 sequences, 10% to 13% seen once. This chain connects TRBV5-1 to TRBJ2-7; no firm D call. Sequencing was performed on PBMCs from the stem cell graft donor, taken from the stem cell graft. The receptor was isolated from a human donor who donated a stem cell graft to a child with acute myeloid leukemia. CDR3 sequence (DNA): TGCGCCAGCAGCTTGGATGGGGAAGGTGGCGCCGAGCAGTACTTC. The encoded protein is CASSLDGEGGAEQYF.